The 18 T cell receptor beta chains below come from one sample, sequenced in a study of human T cells and chemical hapten exposure. MiXCR, applied by TCRdb to the RACE reads, yields one record per CDR3 protein. The data show 150,000 to 200,000 distinct CDR3 sequences, approximately 20% seen once. Noted time point: patch test 1, 2 weeks after DPC sensitization. Treatment indicated: therapeutic diphenylcyclopropenone sensitization with weekly scalp DPC. Sample: whole blood, taken in connection with sensitization to the hapten diphenylcyclopropenone (DPC). The receptors originated from a woman aged 45-59 years with alopecia areata. Some clones in this sample may be carry-over from other donors' samples.

This chain uses TRBV15 with TRBJ2-3; the D is unclear. The CDR3 has 15 residues. Germline values: CDR1 LNHNV, CDR2 YYDKDF (reference sequence). V was cut by 10 bases and J by 0 bases, with 17 bases left in between. CDR3 bases: TGTGCCATCCCTGCCGAGCGCTCTAGCACAGATACGCAGTATTTT. Its translation: CAIPAERSSTDTQYF.

V is TRBV29-1 and J is TRBJ2-3; D possibly corresponds to TRBD2 (6 bases). The V end lost 7 bases, the J end lost 3 bases, and 11 bases lay between the germline ends. Germline V lookup: CDR1 SQVTM, CDR2 ANQGSEA. CDR3 length: 12 amino acids. CDR3 region: CSEIRETDTQYF. The CDR3 region has the DNA TGCAGCGAAATACGGGAGACAGATACGCAGTATTTT.

This clonotype was observed many times. The CDR3 region has the DNA TGTGCCAGCAGCTTAGTCGGTCCGGATCAGCCCCAGCATTTT. Translation: CASSLVGPDQPQHF. The chain joins TRBV7-2 to TRBJ1-5; unclear D gene. V dropped 1 base and J dropped 5 bases, with 9 bases sitting between them. The CDR3 totals 14 residues. Germline V gene sequence: CDR1 SGHTA, CDR2 FQGNSA. Filled out from reference TRBV7-2 and TRBJ1-5, the complete variable domain reads GAGVSQSPSNKVTEKGKDVELRCDPISGHTALYWYRQSLGQGLEFLIYFQGNSAPDKSGLPSDRFSAERTGGSVSTLTIQRTQQEDSAVYLCASSLVGPDQPQHFGDGTRLSIL.

The rearrangement uses TRBV20-1 and TRBJ2-1; D may be TRBD1 (5 bases). The ends were cut back, 5 bases at V and 9 bases at J, with 17 bases in the middle. The CDR3 runs 13 residues. Germline CDR1 reads DFQATT; CDR2 reads SNEGSKA (reference sequence). The CDR3 DNA sequence: TGCAGTGCTTCTTCGCAGGGCCTGGGTGAGCAGTTCTTC. Translated, it gives CSASSQGLGEQFF.

The V gene is TRBV20-1, the J gene TRBJ2-2; D unresolved. Looked up from germline, CDR1 is DFQATT and CDR2 is SNEGSKA (reference sequence). CDR3 size: 14 residues. The V gene lost 0 bases and the J gene lost 6 bases, with 11 bases spanning the gap. The CDR3 reads CSARDQRPPGELFF. CDR3 nucleotides: TGCAGTGCTAGAGATCAGAGGCCCCCCGGGGAGCTGTTTTTT.

The chain uses TRBV18 and TRBJ1-1; 8 nucleotides match TRBD1. The ends lost 1 base at V and 6 bases at J; junction bases unmatched: 4. Germline V gives CDR1 KGHSH, CDR2 LQKENI. There are 14 residues in the CDR3. As DNA, the CDR3 is TGTGCCAGCTCACCACGAGCAGGGGGCTCTGAAGCTTTCTTT. This encodes CASSPRAGGSEAFF.

This CDR3 reads CASSLRRGAGELFF. The CDR3 DNA is TGTGCCAGCAGTTTACGGAGGGGGGCCGGGGAGCTGTTTTTT. The rearrangement links TRBV27 to TRBJ2-2; D tentatively fits TRBD1 or TRBD2 (6 bases each). V was trimmed by 2 bases and J by 6 bases, leaving 10 bases between them. Germline V gives CDR1 MNHEY, CDR2 SMNVEV (reference sequence). This CDR3 region has 14 residues.

This clonotype showed up just a few times. The V gene is TRBV29-1, the J gene TRBJ2-3; tentatively, D is TRBD1 (6 bases). The CDR3 contains 12 residues. V gave up 4 bases and J gave up 2 bases, with 7 bases separating them. Germline values: CDR1 SQVTM, CDR2 ANQGSEA. The CDR3 nucleotides are TGCAGCGTTGGGACAGACACAGATACGCAGTATTTT. Its translation: CSVGTDTDTQYF.

This chain connects TRBV7-2 to TRBJ1-5; D perhaps matches TRBD1 (6 bases). Trimming took 5 bases from V and 5 from J, leaving 13 bases between them. This CDR3 has 14 residues. Germline V gene lookup returns CDR1 SGHTA and CDR2 FQGNSA. The CDR3 protein is CASSALGAYQPQHF. CDR3 nucleotide sequence: TGTGCCAGCAGCGCCCTGGGGGCCTATCAGCCCCAGCATTTT.

The chain has TRBV4-2 and TRBJ2-1; D is uncertain. The CDR3 length is 12 residues. CDR1 and CDR2 (germline): LGHNA, YNFKEQ. V lost 3 bases to trimming and J lost 8 bases, with 8 bases between them. CDR3: CASSHDRDEQFF. The DNA for the CDR3 is TGTGCCAGCAGCCACGACCGCGATGAGCAGTTCTTC.

This clonotype was seen a few times. The genes are TRBV29-1 and TRBJ2-7; D perhaps matches TRBD1 (6 bases). V was cut by 6 bases and J by 2 bases, with 14 bases left in between. Germline V CDR1 and CDR2: SQVTM, ANQGSEA. CDR3 length: 13 amino acids. As DNA, the CDR3 is TGCAGCGTACGGGACAACCATCCCTACGAGCAGTACTTC. Translation gives CSVRDNHPYEQYF.

This clonotype came up a few times. The V and J genes are TRBV9 and TRBJ2-1; TRBD2 matches at 10 bases. V was clipped by 0 bases and J by 10 bases; unmatched bases: 10. The CDR3 has 16 amino acids. Germline lookup yields CDR1 SGDLS and CDR2 YYNGEE. The CDR3 sequence: CASSVGGSGRAGEQFF. CDR3 nucleotide sequence: TGTGCCAGCAGCGTAGGCGGAAGCGGGAGGGCCGGGGAGCAGTTCTTC.

The chain is built from TRBV3-1 and TRBJ1-1; D is unclear. This CDR3 is built from 15 residues. Germline-derived CDR1 and CDR2 are LGHDT and YNNKEL (reference sequence). Trimming removed 0 bases from V and 9 bases from J, with 17 bases in between. The CDR3 loop reads CASSQEILGSSKAFF. In nucleotides, the CDR3 is TGTGCCAGCAGCCAAGAAATTTTAGGGTCCTCGAAAGCTTTCTTT. Full variable domain (remainder filled in from reference TRBV3-1 and TRBJ1-1): DTAVSQTPKYLVTQMGNDKSIKCEQNLGHDTMYWYKQDSKKFLKIMFSYNNKELIINETVPNRFSPKSPDKAHLNLHINSLELGDSAVYFCASSQEILGSSKAFFGQGTRLTVV.

Here the CDR3 reads CAWSREDSIYF. CDR3 bases: TGTGCCTGGAGTAGGGAGGACTCCATATATTTT. The gene calls are TRBV30 and TRBJ1-3; D ambiguous. V was cut by 2 bases and J by 11 bases, with 10 bases left in between. The CDR3 spans 11 residues. CDR1 is GTSNPN, CDR2 SVGIG, per germline (reference sequence).

This clonotype has a handful of counts. J is TRBJ2-2 and V is TRBV6-5; 10 nucleotides match TRBD2. Germline values: CDR1 MNHEY, CDR2 SVGAGI. This CDR3 is built from 15 residues. V lost 5 bases and J lost 9; bases outside the gene matches: 9. The CDR3 reads CASSRRTSGGRELFF. The CDR3 bases are TGTGCCAGCAGTCGCCGGACTAGCGGTGGCCGGGAGCTGTTTTTT.

The gene calls are TRBV2 and TRBJ2-2, with 8 bases that match TRBD1. Trimming took 4 bases from V and 0 from J; bases not matched to a gene: 4. CDR3 size: 16 residues. Germline CDR1 and CDR2: SNHLY and FYNNEI. CDR3 in DNA: TGTGCCAGCAGTGTGTCAGGGGGCGCGAACACCGGGGAGCTGTTTTTT. Translation gives CASSVSGGANTGELFF.

This clonotype was recorded many times. The V call is TRBV5-1, the J call TRBJ2-5; D gene uncertain. Germline V lookup: CDR1 SGHRS, CDR2 YFSETQ. The CDR3 extends over 14 amino acids. Trimming stripped 1 base from V and 1 base from J, with 8 bases between. The CDR3 region has the DNA TGCGCCAGCAGCTTGTCTCACTTCCAAGAGACCCAGTACTTC. This gives the protein CASSLSHFQETQYF.

This clonotype occurred a few times. The rearrangement joins TRBV11-2 to TRBJ1-2; D is possibly TRBD1 (5 bases). Trimming removed 6 bases from V and 0 bases from J, with 17 bases in between. The length of the CDR3 is 16 residues. The germline V gene has CDR1 SGHAT and CDR2 FQNNGV. CDR3 amino acids: CASRTTGASTNYGYTF. The CDR3 bases are TGTGCCAGCAGGACTACAGGAGCCAGCACTAACTATGGCTACACCTTC.